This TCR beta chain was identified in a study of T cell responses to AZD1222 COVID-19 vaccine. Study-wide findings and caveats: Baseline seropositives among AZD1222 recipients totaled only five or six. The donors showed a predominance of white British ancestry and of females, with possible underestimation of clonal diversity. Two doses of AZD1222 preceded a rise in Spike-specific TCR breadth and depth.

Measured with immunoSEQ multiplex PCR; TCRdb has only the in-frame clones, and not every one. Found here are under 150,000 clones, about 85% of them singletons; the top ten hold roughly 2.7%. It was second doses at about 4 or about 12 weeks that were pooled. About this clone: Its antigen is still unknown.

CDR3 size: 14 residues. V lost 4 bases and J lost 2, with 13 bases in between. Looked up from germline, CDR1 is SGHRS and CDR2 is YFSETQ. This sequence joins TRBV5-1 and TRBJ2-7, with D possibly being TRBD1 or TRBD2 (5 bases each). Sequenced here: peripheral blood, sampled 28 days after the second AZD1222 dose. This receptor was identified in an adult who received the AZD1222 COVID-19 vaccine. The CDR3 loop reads CASSMRDGTYEQYF. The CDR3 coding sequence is TGCGCCAGCAGCATGAGGGACGGAACCTACGAGCAGTACTTC.